One sample yielded the 6 T cell receptor beta chains listed below, sequenced in a study of identical twins. TCRdb re-called the 5' RACE reads with MiXCR, one entry per CDR3 protein. Of about 530,000 distinct CDR3 sequences in the sample, under 25% were seen once. The sample also formed part of further work on yellow fever vaccine responses in identical twins.

Sequencing was performed on CD4+ T cells sorted from blood. These receptors were taken from a woman between 18 and 30 years old in good health.

A few counts support this clonotype. CDR3 amino acids: CATSRDRSGPYNEQFF. As DNA, the CDR3 is TGTGCCACCAGCAGGGACCGTAGCGGGCCATACAATGAGCAGTTCTTC. The chain uses TRBV15 and TRBJ2-1; 7 positions agree with TRBD2. Trimming at V came to 3 bases and at J to 4 bases, leaving 9 bases not matched to a gene. CDR3 length: 16 amino acids. Germline V gives CDR1 LNHNV, CDR2 YYDKDF (reference sequence).

This chain connects TRBV27 to TRBJ2-7; no clear D. V was cut by 4 bases and J by 3 bases, with 13 bases left in between. This CDR3 spans 14 amino acids. Germline V gene sequence: CDR1 MNHEY, CDR2 SMNVEV (reference sequence). The CDR3 sequence: CASSSYPLDYEQYF. CDR3 coding DNA: TGTGCCAGCAGTTCCTATCCCCTGGACTACGAGCAGTACTTC.

The V gene is TRBV10-2, the J gene TRBJ1-6; D remains unclear. Germline loops: CDR1 WSHSY, CDR2 SAAADI. V gave up 6 bases and J gave up 10 bases, with 13 bases separating them. This CDR3 comprises 13 residues. CDR3 bases: TGCGCCAGCAGGCCTGCCGGGTTCTCACCCCTCCACTTT. Its translation: CASRPAGFSPLHF.

V usage is TRBV4-1 and J usage is TRBJ2-2; maybe TRBD2 (6 bases). The CDR3 has 16 residues. Trimming removed 0 bases at V and 2 bases at J, with 10 bases between. Per germline, CDR1 MGHRA and CDR2 YSYEKL. The chain's CDR3 is CASSQEAGRNTGELFF. CDR3 DNA sequence: TGCGCCAGCAGCCAAGAAGCCGGGAGAAACACCGGGGAGCTGTTTTTT.

The V and J genes are TRBV12-5 and TRBJ2-1; D is tentatively TRBD1 or TRBD2 (5 bases each). Trimming pared 0 bases from V and 10 bases from J, leaving 13 bases between. Germline V gives CDR1 LGHNT, CDR2 FRNRAP. This CDR3 region has 14 residues. The CDR3 region is CASGLVGELREQFF. The DNA of the CDR3 is TGTGCTAGTGGTTTGGTAGGGGAGTTGCGGGAGCAGTTCTTC.

This clonotype was detected once. The chain is built from TRBV29-1 and TRBJ2-6, with D uncertain. Germline loops: CDR1 SQVTM, CDR2 ANQGSEA. The length of the CDR3 is 13 residues. The ends were cut back, 5 bases at V and 0 bases at J, with 5 bases in the middle. Here the CDR3 DNA reads TGCAGCGTTAATCCCTCTGGGGCCAACGTCCTGACTTTC. This gives the protein CSVNPSGANVLTF.